The clone carrying this TCR beta chain has a handful of counts. The data were taken from a study of blood T cell repertoires in COVID-19. The V gene lost 2 bases and the J gene lost 8 bases, with 6 bases spanning the gap. The CDR3 has 11 amino acids. Germline V gene sequence: CDR1 MDHEN, CDR2 SYDVKM. The study drew participants aged about 18 to 89 years from roughly 25 US areas. Participants were placed into cohorts based on the clinical history they reported. In the original workflow: Amplification of reference gene primers was used by the study to estimate nucleated cell counts. The assay was immunoSEQ multiplex PCR, and TCRdb's table has in-frame clones only and misses some. V and J calls and clone size are as listed in that table; D and trimming were resolved from the DNA. Of roughly 430,000 clones in the sample, roughly 84% were seen once.

This TCR came from a woman aged 18 to 35 who had been exposed to COVID-19. The V and J genes are TRBV28 and TRBJ1-1; a weak D match, TRBD1 (5 bases). What was sequenced was PBMCs or T cells enriched from blood (not recorded which). CDR3 DNA: TGTGCCAGCAGTTTAGGGGGGGAAGCTTTCTTT. Its translation is CASSLGGEAFF.